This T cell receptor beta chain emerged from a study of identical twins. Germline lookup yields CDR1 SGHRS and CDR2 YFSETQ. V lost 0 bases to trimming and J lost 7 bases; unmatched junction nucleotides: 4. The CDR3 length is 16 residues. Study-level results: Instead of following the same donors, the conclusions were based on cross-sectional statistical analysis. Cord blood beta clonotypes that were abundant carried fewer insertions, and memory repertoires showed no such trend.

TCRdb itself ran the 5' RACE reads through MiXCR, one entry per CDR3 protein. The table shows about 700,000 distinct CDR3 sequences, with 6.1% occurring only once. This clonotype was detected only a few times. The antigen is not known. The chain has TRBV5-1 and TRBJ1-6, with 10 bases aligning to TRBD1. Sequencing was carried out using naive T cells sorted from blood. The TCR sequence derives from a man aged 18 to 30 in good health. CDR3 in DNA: TGCGCCAGCAGCTTGGTGGGACAGGGGCCGAATTCACCCCTCCACTTT. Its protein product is CASSLVGQGPNSPLHF. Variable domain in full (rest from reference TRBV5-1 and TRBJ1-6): KAGVTQTPRYLIKTRGQQVTLSCSPISGHRSVSWYQQTPGQGLQFLFEYFSETQRNKGNFPGRFSGRQFSNSRSEMNVSTLELGDSALYLCASSLVGQGPNSPLHFGNGTRLTVT.